This T cell receptor (beta chain) was observed in a study of blood T cell repertoires in COVID-19. Study summary: Recovered status in Cohort 3 required two negative PCRs, clearance, or symptom resolution. Sites across the United States, Italy and Spain contributed samples from acute and convalescent COVID-19. Nucleic acid was either cDNA or gDNA, and it came from T cells, B-cell-depleted T cells, or PBMCs.

Everyone who took part was 18 to 89 years old, and they came from 24 US areas. Only in-frame clones appear in the TCRdb table, and some are missing; sequencing was by immunoSEQ multiplex PCR. The table has some 300,000 clones, more than 75% seen once. Trimming removed 2 bases at V and 0 bases at J, with 12 bases between. The CDR3 totals 16 residues. Looked up from germline, CDR1 is SGDLS and CDR2 is YYNGEE. This TCR was sampled from a woman between 55 and 75 years old in a cohort exposed to, infected with or recovered from COVID-19 (not recorded which). The rearrangement links TRBV9 to TRBJ2-1; D possibly corresponds to TRBD1 (6 bases). Sequencing input: PBMCs or T cells enriched from blood (not recorded which). CDR3 bases: TGTGCCAGCAGCGTGCGAGGGGGAAGCTCCTACAATGAGCAGTTCTTC. Residues: CASSVRGGSSYNEQFF.